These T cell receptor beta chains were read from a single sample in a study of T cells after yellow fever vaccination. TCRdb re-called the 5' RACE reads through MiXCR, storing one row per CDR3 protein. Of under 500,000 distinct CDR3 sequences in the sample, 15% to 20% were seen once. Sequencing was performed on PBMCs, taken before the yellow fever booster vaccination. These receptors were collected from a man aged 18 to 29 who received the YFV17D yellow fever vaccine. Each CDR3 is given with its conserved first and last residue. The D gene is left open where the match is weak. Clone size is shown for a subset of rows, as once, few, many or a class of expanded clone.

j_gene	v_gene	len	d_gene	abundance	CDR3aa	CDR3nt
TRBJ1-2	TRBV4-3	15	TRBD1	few	CASSPGQGAGYGYTF	TGCGCCAGCAGCCCAGGACAGGGGGCGGGCTATGGCTACACCTTC
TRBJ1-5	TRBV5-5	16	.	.	CASSWTVDGGLSPQHF	TGTGCCAGCAGCTGGACGGTGGACGGCGGCTTATCGCCCCAGCATTTT
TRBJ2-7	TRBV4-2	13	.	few	CASSLGESGEQYF	TGTGCCAGCAGCTTAGGGGAGTCGGGCGAGCAGTACTTC
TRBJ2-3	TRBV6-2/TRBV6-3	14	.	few	CASTDTGTGDTQYF	TGTGCCAGCACCGACACGGGGACCGGGGATACGCAGTATTTT
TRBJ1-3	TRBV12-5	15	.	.	CASGRQVESGNTIYF	TGTGCTAGTGGACGACAGGTCGAAAGCGGAAACACCATATATTTT
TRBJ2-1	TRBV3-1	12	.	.	CASSQAWNEQFF	TGTGCCAGCAGCCAAGCGTGGAATGAGCAGTTCTTC
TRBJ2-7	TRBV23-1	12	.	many	CASSQSGYEQYF	TGCGCCAGCAGTCAATCAGGGTACGAGCAGTACTTC
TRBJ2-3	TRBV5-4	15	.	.	CASSLGQRLTDTQYF	TGTGCCAGCAGCTTGGGGCAGAGACTCACAGATACGCAGTATTTT
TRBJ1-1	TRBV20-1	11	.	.	CSAKGNTEAFF	TGCAGTGCTAAAGGGAACACTGAAGCTTTCTTT
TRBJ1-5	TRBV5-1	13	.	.	CASSFDPNQPQHF	TGCGCCAGCAGCTTCGACCCTAATCAGCCCCAGCATTTT
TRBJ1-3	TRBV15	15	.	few	CATSLDMAVGNTIYF	TGTGCCACCAGCCTCGACATGGCCGTCGGAAACACCATATATTTT
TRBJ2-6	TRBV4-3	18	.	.	CASSQANSGSLGANVLTF	TGCGCCAGCAGCCAAGCCAATTCCGGGAGCCTTGGGGCCAACGTCCTGACTTTC
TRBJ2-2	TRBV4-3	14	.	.	CASSHHREGGELFF	TGCGCCAGCAGCCATCACAGGGAGGGCGGGGAGCTGTTTTTT
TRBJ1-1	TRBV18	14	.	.	CASSPNWDKGGAFF	TGTGCCAGCTCACCAAACTGGGATAAAGGTGGAGCTTTCTTT
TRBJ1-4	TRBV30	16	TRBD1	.	CAWSAKTGVQYEKLFF	TGTGCCTGGAGTGCCAAGACAGGGGTTCAGTATGAAAAACTGTTTTTT
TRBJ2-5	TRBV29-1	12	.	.	CSAQTQPETQYF	TGCAGCGCCCAAACCCAGCCGGAGACCCAGTACTTC
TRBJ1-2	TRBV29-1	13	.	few	CSVEEGFSYGYTF	TGCAGCGTTGAAGAAGGGTTCTCGTATGGCTACACCTTC
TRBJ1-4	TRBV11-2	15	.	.	CASSLRWGFNEKLFF	TGTGCCAGCAGCTTAAGGTGGGGATTCAATGAAAAACTGTTTTTT
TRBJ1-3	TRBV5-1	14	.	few	CASSLAGYGNTIYF	TGCGCCAGCAGCTTGGCCGGGTATGGAAACACCATATATTTT
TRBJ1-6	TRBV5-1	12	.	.	CASSANYSPLHF	TGCGCCAGCAGCGCTAACTATTCACCCCTCCACTTT
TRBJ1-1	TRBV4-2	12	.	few	CASSQVNTEAFF	TGTGCCAGCAGCCAAGTTAACACTGAAGCTTTCTTT
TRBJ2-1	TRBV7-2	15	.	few	CASSLVSGPYNEQFF	TGTGCCAGCAGCTTAGTAAGCGGGCCCTACAATGAGCAGTTCTTC
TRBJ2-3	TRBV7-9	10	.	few	CASSIDTQYF	TGTGCCAGCAGCATAGATACGCAGTATTTT
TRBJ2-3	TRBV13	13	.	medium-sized	CASSFSSTDTQYF	TGTGCCAGCAGCTTCTCCAGCACAGATACGCAGTATTTT
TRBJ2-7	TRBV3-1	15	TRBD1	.	CASSQVGQGTYEQYF	TGTGCCAGCAGCCAAGTGGGACAGGGTACCTACGAGCAGTACTTC
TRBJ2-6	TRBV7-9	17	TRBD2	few	CASRHPGLGFGANVLTF	TGTGCCAGCAGGCATCCGGGACTAGGTTTTGGGGCCAACGTCCTGACTTTC
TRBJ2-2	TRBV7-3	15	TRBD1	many	CASSQGAHGTGELFF	TGTGCCAGCAGTCAGGGGGCCCATGGCACCGGGGAGCTGTTTTTT
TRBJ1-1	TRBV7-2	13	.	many	CASSLAGYTEAFF	TGTGCCAGCAGCTTGGCAGGGTACACTGAAGCTTTCTTT
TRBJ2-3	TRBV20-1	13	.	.	CSARDQLADTQYF	TGCAGTGCTAGAGATCAATTAGCCGATACGCAGTATTTT
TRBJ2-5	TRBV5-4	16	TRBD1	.	CASSRIPGGFGETQYF	TGTGCCAGCAGCAGAATTCCAGGGGGATTCGGAGAGACCCAGTACTTC
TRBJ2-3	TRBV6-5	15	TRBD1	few	CASRFQGARTDTQYF	TGTGCCAGCAGGTTCCAGGGGGCGCGCACAGATACGCAGTATTTT
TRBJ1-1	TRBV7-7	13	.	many	CASSETPNTEAFF	TGTGCTAGCAGCGAGACACCGAACACTGAAGCTTTCTTT
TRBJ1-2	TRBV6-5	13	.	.	CASRPDRRDGYTF	TGTGCCAGCAGGCCAGACAGGAGGGATGGCTACACCTTC
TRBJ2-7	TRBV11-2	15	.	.	CASSLSPDRPYEQYF	TGTGCCAGCAGCTTATCCCCGGACAGACCCTACGAGCAGTACTTC
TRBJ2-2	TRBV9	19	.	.	CASSAPWHRGGTNTGELFF	TGTGCCAGCAGCGCCCCCTGGCACCGAGGAGGAACGAACACCGGGGAGCTGTTTTTT